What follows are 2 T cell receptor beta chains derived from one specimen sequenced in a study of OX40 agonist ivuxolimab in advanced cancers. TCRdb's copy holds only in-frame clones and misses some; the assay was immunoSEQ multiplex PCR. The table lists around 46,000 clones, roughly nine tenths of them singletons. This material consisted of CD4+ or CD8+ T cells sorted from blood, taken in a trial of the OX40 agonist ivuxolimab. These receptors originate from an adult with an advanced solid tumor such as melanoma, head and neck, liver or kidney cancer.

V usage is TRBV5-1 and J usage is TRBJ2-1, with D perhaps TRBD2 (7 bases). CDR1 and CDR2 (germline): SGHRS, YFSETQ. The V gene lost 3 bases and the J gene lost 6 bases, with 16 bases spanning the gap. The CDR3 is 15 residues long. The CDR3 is CASSSGRGAGNEQFF. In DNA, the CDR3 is TGCGCCAGCAGCTCGGGGAGGGGGGCAGGCAATGAGCAGTTCTTC.

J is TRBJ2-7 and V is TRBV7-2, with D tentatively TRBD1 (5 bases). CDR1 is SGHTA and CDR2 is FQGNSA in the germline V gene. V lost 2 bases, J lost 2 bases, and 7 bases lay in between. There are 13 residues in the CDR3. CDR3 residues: CASSLRQTYEQYF. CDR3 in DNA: TGTGCCAGCAGCTTAAGACAGACCTACGAGCAGTACTTC. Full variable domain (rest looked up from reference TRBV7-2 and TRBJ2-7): GAGVSQSPSNKVTEKGKDVELRCDPISGHTALYWYRQSLGQGLEFLIYFQGNSAPDKSGLPSDRFSAERTGGSVSTLTIQRTQQEDSAVYLCASSLRQTYEQYFGPGTRLTVT.